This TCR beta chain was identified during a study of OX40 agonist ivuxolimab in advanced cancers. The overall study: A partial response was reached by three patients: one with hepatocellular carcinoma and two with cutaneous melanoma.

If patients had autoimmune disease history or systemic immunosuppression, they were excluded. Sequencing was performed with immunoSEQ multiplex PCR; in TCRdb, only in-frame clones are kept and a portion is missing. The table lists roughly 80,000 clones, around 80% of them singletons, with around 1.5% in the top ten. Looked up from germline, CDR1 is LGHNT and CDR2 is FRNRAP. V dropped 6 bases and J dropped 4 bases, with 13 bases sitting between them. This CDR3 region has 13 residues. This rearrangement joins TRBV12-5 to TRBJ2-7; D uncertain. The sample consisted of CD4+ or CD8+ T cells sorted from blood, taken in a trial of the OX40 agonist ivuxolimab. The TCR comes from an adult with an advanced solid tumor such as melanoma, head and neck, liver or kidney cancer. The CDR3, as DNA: TGTGCTAGTGGCTTCCGACACCCTTACGAGCAGTACTTC. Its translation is CASGFRHPYEQYF.